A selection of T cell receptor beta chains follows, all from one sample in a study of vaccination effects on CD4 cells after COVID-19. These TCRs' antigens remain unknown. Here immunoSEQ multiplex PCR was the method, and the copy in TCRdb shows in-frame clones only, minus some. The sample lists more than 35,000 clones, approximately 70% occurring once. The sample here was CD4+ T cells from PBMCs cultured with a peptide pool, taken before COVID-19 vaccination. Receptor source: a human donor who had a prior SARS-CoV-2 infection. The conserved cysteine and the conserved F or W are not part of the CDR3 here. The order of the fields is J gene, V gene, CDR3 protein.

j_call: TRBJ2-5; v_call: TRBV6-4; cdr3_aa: ASSYRGWVTQY
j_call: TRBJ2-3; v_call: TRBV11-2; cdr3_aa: ASSLARVGATDTQY
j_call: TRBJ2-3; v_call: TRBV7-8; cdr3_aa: ASRKQRAGGTQY
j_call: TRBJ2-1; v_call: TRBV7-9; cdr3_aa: ASSPIGAGGLREQF
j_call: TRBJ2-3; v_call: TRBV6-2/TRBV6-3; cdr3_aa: ASSGGTDTDTQY
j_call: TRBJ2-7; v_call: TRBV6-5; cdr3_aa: ASSISPNREQY
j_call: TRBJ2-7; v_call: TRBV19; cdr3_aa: ASSIKASQGTYEQY
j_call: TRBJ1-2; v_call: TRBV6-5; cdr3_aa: ASRVHRGDRLGYT
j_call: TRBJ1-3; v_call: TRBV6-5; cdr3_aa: ASTRGNTIY
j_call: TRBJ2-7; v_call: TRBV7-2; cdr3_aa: ASSFRLAGGYYEQY
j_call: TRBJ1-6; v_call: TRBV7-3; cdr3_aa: ASSWRQDSPLH
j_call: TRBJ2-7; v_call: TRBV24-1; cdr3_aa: ATSDSGSSVREQY
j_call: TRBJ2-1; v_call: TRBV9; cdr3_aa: ASSSNRYNEQF